These 20 T cell receptor beta chains share one sample of origin, sequenced in a study of cytomegalovirus exposure and HLA in healthy donors. PCR primers comprised 60 Vbeta and 13 Jbeta primers. TCRdb's table, derived via immunoSEQ multiplex PCR, lists solely in-frame clones and lacks some. The table has about 160,000 clones, just under 80% seen once. The sequenced material came from PBMCs. These receptors came from a man aged 25-45 years in good health and CMV-seronegative.

A single count supports this clone. This chain connects TRBV11-3 to TRBJ2-5; 7 bases agree with TRBD1. There are 15 residues in the CDR3. With 5 bases clipped from V and 0 bases from J, the junction kept 6 bases outside the gene matches. The germline CDR1 and CDR2 sequences are SGHNT and YENEEA. In DNA form, the CDR3 reads TGTGCCAGCAGCCCGACAGGGAAGTACCAAGAGACCCAGTACTTC. This codes for CASSPTGKYQETQYF.

CDR3 in amino acids: CASSLDRVNTEAFF. The CDR3, as DNA: TGCGCCAGCAGCCTTGACAGGGTGAACACTGAAGCTTTCTTT. The chain employs TRBV5-1 and TRBJ1-1, with TRBD1 identical over 7 bases. CDR1 is SGHRS and CDR2 is YFSETQ in the germline V gene. CDR3 length: 14 amino acids. V lost 4 bases and J lost 0; bases outside the gene matches: 3.

The chain joins TRBV7-3 to TRBJ2-1, with 13 bases aligning to TRBD2. This CDR3 contains 15 residues. V gave up 5 bases and J gave up 5 bases; unmatched junction bases: 3. Germline V gene lookup returns CDR1 SGHTA and CDR2 FQGTGA. The CDR3 nucleotides are TGTGCCAGCAGCAAACTAGCGGGAGGGAACAATGAGCAGTTCTTC. This gives the protein CASSKLAGGNNEQFF.

The CDR3 loop is CASSGGSFWEQFF. The CDR3 DNA sequence: TGTGCTAGTAGCGGTGGGAGCTTTTGGGAGCAGTTCTTC. The genes are TRBV12-5 and TRBJ2-1, with a tentative D call TRBD2 (5 bases). The CDR3 length is 13 residues. Germline lookup yields CDR1 LGHNT and CDR2 FRNRAP. Trimming cost V 8 bases and J 10 bases, with 18 bases left between them.

The V call is TRBV4-1, the J call TRBJ2-1; 12 positions match TRBD2. Germline CDR1 reads MGHRA; CDR2 reads YSYEKL. There are 15 residues in the CDR3. V shed 6 bases and J 8 bases; nucleotides not matched to a gene: 8. The CDR3 loop is CASRQTSGSLDEQFF. CDR3 sequence (DNA): TGCGCCAGCAGACAGACTAGCGGGAGTCTCGATGAGCAGTTCTTC.

This clone was picked up a small number of times. This rearrangement joins TRBV5-1 to TRBJ2-2; 16 positions match TRBD2. Trimming took 3 bases from V and 6 from J; bases not matched to a gene: 2. Germline V gene lookup returns CDR1 SGHRS and CDR2 YFSETQ. The CDR3 consists of 16 residues. CDR3 protein: CASSWGLAGGPGELFF. CDR3 DNA: TGCGCCAGCAGCTGGGGACTAGCGGGAGGGCCCGGGGAGCTGTTTTTT.

The chain employs TRBV14 and TRBJ1-5, with D unclear. With 6 bases removed from V and 1 base from J, the gap between germline ends came to 10 bases. Germline CDR1 SGHDN, CDR2 FVKESK. This CDR3 comprises 14 residues. The CDR3 DNA sequence: TGTGCCAGCAGTCGAGGCGGCAGCAATCAGCCCCAGCATTTT. This gives the protein CASSRGGSNQPQHF.

This sequence joins TRBV4-1 and TRBJ2-1; possibly TRBD1 for D (5 bases). Trimming took 1 base from V and 4 from J, leaving 14 bases between them. This CDR3 has 16 amino acids. Germline V lookup: CDR1 MGHRA, CDR2 YSYEKL. The CDR3 region is CASSQGPGKLYNEQFF. Here the CDR3 DNA reads TGCGCCAGCAGCCAAGGCCCAGGGAAACTTTACAATGAGCAGTTCTTC.

The rearrangement links TRBV27 to TRBJ1-1, with 9 bases that match TRBD1. V gave up 2 bases and J gave up 11 bases; unmatched junction bases: 6. CDR1 and CDR2 from the germline V gene are MNHEY and SMNVEV (reference sequence). CDR3 length: 13 amino acids. In nucleotides, the CDR3 is TGTGCCAGCAGTTTAGGGACAGGGAGTAGTGCTTTCTTT. This translates into CASSLGTGSSAFF.

The gene calls are TRBV29-1 and TRBJ1-1; perhaps TRBD1 as D (6 bases). Looked up from germline, CDR1 is SQVTM and CDR2 is ANQGSEA. The CDR3 totals 13 residues. The V and J ends lost 6 bases and 1 base respectively, with 12 bases between them. CDR3 protein: CSVFQGRNTEAFF. CDR3 bases: TGCAGCGTCTTTCAGGGGCGGAACACTGAAGCTTTCTTT.

This clone has only one observation. The chain combines TRBV5-6 with TRBJ2-2, with 7 bases identical to TRBD2. The CDR3 runs to 16 residues. CDR1 is SGHDT, CDR2 YYEEEE, per germline. With 3 bases clipped from V and 4 bases from J, the junction kept 9 bases outside the gene matches. The CDR3 region is CASSSARKRGTGELFF. Here the CDR3 DNA reads TGTGCCAGCAGCTCCGCCAGGAAGCGGGGCACCGGGGAGCTGTTTTTT. The entire variable domain, with the rest obtained from reference TRBV5-6 and TRBJ2-2, is as follows: DAGVTQSPTHLIKTRGQQVTLRCSPKSGHDTVSWYQQALGQGPQFIFQYYEEEERQRGNFPDRFSGHQFPNYSSELNVNALLLGDSALYLCASSSARKRGTGELFFGEGSRLTVL.

The gene calls are TRBV30 and TRBJ2-5, with 9 bases aligning to TRBD1. The end of the DNA is better explained by TRBJ2-7, so the J call may be wrong. The CDR3 covers 16 residues. The germline CDR1 and CDR2 sequences are GTSNPN and SVGIG (reference sequence). The CDR3 DNA is TGTGCCTGGAGTGGAGAGACAGGGGGTTACTCCTACGAGCAGTACTTC. Residues: CAWSGETGGYSYEQYF.

The chain uses TRBV30 and TRBJ2-3, with 11 bases fitting TRBD2. The CDR3 totals 15 residues. Trimming at V came to 0 bases and at J to 4 bases, leaving 3 bases not matched to a gene. Germline V gene sequence: CDR1 GTSNPN, CDR2 SVGIG (reference sequence). DNA of the CDR3: TGTGCCTGGAGTGTTCAGACTAGCGGGGCAGATACGCAGTATTTT. Its protein product is CAWSVQTSGADTQYF. Full variable domain (missing parts from reference TRBV30 and TRBJ2-3): SQTIHQWPATLVQPVGSPLSLECTVEGTSNPNLYWYRQAAGRGLQLLFYSVGIGQISSEVPQNLSASRPQDRQFILSSKKLLLSDSGFYLCAWSVQTSGADTQYFGPGTRLTVL.

The rearrangement uses TRBV18 and TRBJ1-1, with D uncertain. The V gene's germline CDR1 is KGHSH and CDR2 LQKENI. V was clipped by 0 bases and J by 7 bases, with 12 bases between them. The CDR3 runs to 14 residues. The CDR3 is CASSPPGLNLEAFF. CDR3 sequence (DNA): TGTGCCAGCTCACCACCGGGCCTAAACCTTGAAGCTTTCTTT.

The chain has TRBV27 and TRBJ2-1; D is possibly TRBD2 (6 bases). The CDR3 runs to 13 residues. V gave up 10 bases and J gave up 7 bases, with 17 bases separating them. Looked up from germline, CDR1 is MNHEY and CDR2 is SMNVEV (reference sequence). The CDR3 DNA reads as TGTGCCATCAAAGCGCGGGGCAGGAATGAGCAGTTCTTC. The encoded protein is CAIKARGRNEQFF.

The CDR3 sequence: CAWSVSYTDTQYF. CDR3 DNA sequence: TGTGCCTGGAGTGTATCCTACACAGATACGCAGTATTTT. The V and J genes are TRBV30 and TRBJ2-3; no definite D call. CDR3 length equals 13 residues. Germline V lookup: CDR1 GTSNPN, CDR2 SVGIG (reference sequence). With 0 bases removed from V and 2 bases from J, the gap between germline ends came to 6 bases.

This clone was seen only once. The chain has TRBV21-1 and TRBJ1-3. TRBV21-1 is tagged as a pseudogene. The CDR3 covers 15 residues. CDR3: CASSKSGRLGNTIYF. CDR3 DNA: TGTGCCAGCAGCAAAAGCGGGCGCCTTGGAAACACCATATATTTT.

Only a few counts were recorded for this clone. The V and J genes are TRBV29-1 and TRBJ1-3, with TRBD1 matching over 9 bases. CDR1 SQVTM and CDR2 ANQGSEA come from the germline V gene. V gave up 7 bases and J gave up 4 bases; unmatched junction bases: 5. This CDR3 contains 13 residues. The CDR3 loop reads CSGTTGGGNTIYF. In DNA, the CDR3 is TGCAGCGGTACGACAGGGGGGGGAAACACCATATATTTT.

The rearrangement joins TRBV5-1 to TRBJ1-1; D possibly corresponds to TRBD1 (6 bases). CDR1 SGHRS and CDR2 YFSETQ come from the germline V gene. The CDR3 is 14 residues long. The V end was cut by 0 bases, the J end by 5 bases, with 11 bases between. The CDR3 spells CASSLVQGNTEAFF. The CDR3 DNA reads TGCGCCAGCAGCTTGGTACAGGGAAATACTGAAGCTTTCTTT.

This chain joins TRBV11-3 and TRBJ2-7; 9 bases align to TRBD2. The length of the CDR3 is 14 residues. With V trimmed by 4 bases and J by 0 bases, 1 base remained unmatched. Germline CDR1 SGHNT, CDR2 YENEEA. The CDR3 here is CASSSSGVSYEQYF. Here the CDR3 DNA reads TGTGCCAGCAGCTCTAGCGGGGTCTCCTACGAGCAGTACTTC.